This T cell receptor (beta chain) was recorded in a study of naive and memory T cell subsets. The CDR3 sequence is 16 residues long. Germline-derived CDR1 and CDR2 are DFQATT and SNEGSKA (reference sequence). J lost 5 bases, V lost 3 bases, and 15 bases had no gene match. Two oligonucleotides, mixed equimolar, formed the beta constant-region primer covering TRBC1 and TRBC2. TCRdb passed the UMI-ligation and nested PCR reads through MiXCR, listing each CDR3 protein once. There are tens of thousands of distinct CDR3 sequences in the sample; around 13% occur only once, and around 0.9% lies in the top ten.

What was sequenced was central memory CD4+ T cells from blood. This TCR was recovered from a human donor in good health. V is TRBV20-1 and J is TRBJ2-7; 8 bases fit TRBD2. The CDR3 region has the DNA TGCAGTGCTAGGGAATGGACGAGCGGGAGAAAGGACGAGCAGTACTTC. This codes for CSAREWTSGRKDEQYF.